Shown below are 25 T cell receptor beta chains from a single sample sequenced in a study of PD-1 blockade in classical Hodgkin lymphoma. Sequencing used immunoSEQ multiplex PCR; TCRdb keeps in-frame clones, though not all of them. The table lists about 96,000 clones, about 93% of them singletons. Documented time point: cycle 4 day 1 (C4D1), after 6 weeks of nivolumab. The patients all showed relapse after autologous stem cell transplantation, while their brentuximab vedotin exposure varied. Sample: peripheral blood mononuclear cells (PBMCs), taken before the fourth cycle of nivolumab. The receptors were gathered from a human donor with classical Hodgkin lymphoma.

The chain uses TRBV28 and TRBJ1-2; no reliable D call. Trimming took off 3 bases at V and 6 bases at J, with 8 bases between the two ends. The CDR3 covers 12 residues. Germline CDR1 is MDHEN and CDR2 is SYDVKM. The CDR3 loop is CASSFLGDGYTF. The CDR3 coding sequence is TGTGCCAGCAGTTTTTTAGGCGATGGCTACACCTTC.

V and J are TRBV7-9 and TRBJ2-7, with D perhaps TRBD1 or TRBD2 (5 bases each). This CDR3 contains 14 residues. The germline gives CDR1 SEHNR, CDR2 FQNEAQ (reference sequence). Trimming shortened V by 5 bases and J by 5 bases, and 16 bases separated the two germline ends. The CDR3 loop is CASSASGPWDEQYF. CDR3 nucleotide sequence: TGTGCCAGCAGCGCCTCGGGACCCTGGGACGAGCAGTACTTC.

V and J are TRBV18 and TRBJ2-7; 11 bases line up with TRBD1. V was pared by 5 bases and J by 7 bases, with 10 bases of the junction left unmatched. Germline CDR1 KGHSH, CDR2 LQKENI. The CDR3 consists of 15 residues. The CDR3 DNA reads TGTGCCAGCTCAAGCCTCGGGACAGGGGGACCAGAGCAGTACTTC. Encoded protein: CASSSLGTGGPEQYF.

The chain is built from TRBV9 and TRBJ2-7; 12 bases line up with TRBD2. Germline V lookup: CDR1 SGDLS, CDR2 YYNGEE. The trim removed 4 bases at V and 10 bases at J, leaving 21 bases unmatched. The CDR3 contains 18 residues. CDR3: CASSIGLAGYPPGWEQYF. In DNA form, the CDR3 reads TGTGCCAGCAGCATCGGACTAGCGGGATATCCCCCAGGCTGGGAACAGTACTTC.

V gene TRBV10-2 combines with J gene TRBJ1-1, with 9 positions matching TRBD1. V was pared by 9 bases and J by 5 bases, with 10 bases of the junction left unmatched. Germline values: CDR1 WSHSY, CDR2 SAAADI. This CDR3 region has 14 residues. CDR3 coding DNA: TGCGCCAGTCGAAACCGGGACAGGGAGACTGAAGCTTTCTTT. This codes for CASRNRDRETEAFF.

V gene TRBV5-1 combines with J gene TRBJ2-5; D ambiguous. The J call is doubtful: the DNA matches TRBJ2-7 better. The germline V gene has CDR1 SGHRS and CDR2 YFSETQ. The CDR3 loop spans 13 amino acids. CDR3 nucleotides: TGCGCCAGCAGCTTGCCCAGCTCCTACGAGCAGTACTTC. Translated, it gives CASSLPSSYEQYF.

This clone was seen just once. The chain carries TRBV19 and TRBJ1-5; D is uncertain. The V and J ends lost 6 bases and 3 bases respectively, with 9 bases between them. This CDR3 has 13 amino acids. Germline V gives CDR1 LNHDA, CDR2 SQIVND (reference sequence). CDR3 residues: CASSRTDNQPQHF. For the CDR3, the DNA is TGTGCCAGTAGCCGGACCGACAATCAGCCCCAGCATTTT.

Worth noting for this clone: The sample carries other DNA sequences with the same CDR3. The chain joins TRBV6-5 to TRBJ1-2, with D possibly matching TRBD1 (5 bases). The germline gives CDR1 MNHEY, CDR2 SVGAGI. The CDR3 contains 11 residues. The germline V and J ends were trimmed by 2 bases and 7 bases, with 5 bases remaining between them. CDR3 residues: CASSYGGGYTF. Written as DNA, the CDR3 is TGTGCCAGCAGTTACGGGGGTGGCTACACCTTC.

This clone occurred a few times. This rearrangement joins TRBV2 to TRBJ2-7; 14 nucleotides align to TRBD2. Trimming at V came to 7 bases and at J to 6 bases, leaving 5 bases not matched to a gene. CDR1 and CDR2 from the germline V gene are SNHLY and FYNNEI. This CDR3 spans 14 amino acids. CDR3 nucleotides: TGTGCCAGCATTGGGACTAGCGGGAGTGCCGAGCAGTACTTC. It translates to CASIGTSGSAEQYF.

V and J are TRBV6-6 and TRBJ1-2; 7 nucleotides align to TRBD1. This CDR3 contains 13 residues. Germline trimming cut 6 bases from V and 3 bases from J; bases unmatched to any gene: 4. Germline V gives CDR1 MNHNY, CDR2 SVGAGI (reference sequence). CDR3 loop: CASSSGTDYGYTF. The CDR3 DNA reads TGTGCCAGCAGCTCTGGGACAGACTATGGCTACACCTTC.

This clone was seen once. The V call is TRBV4-1, the J call TRBJ1-1; D gene unclear. This CDR3 is built from 13 residues. Per germline, CDR1 MGHRA and CDR2 YSYEKL. Deletions cut 8 bases from V and 1 base from J, with 11 bases between. CDR3 in amino acids: CASGRAPNTEAFF. In DNA form, the CDR3 reads TGCGCCAGCGGCCGGGCACCGAACACTGAAGCTTTCTTT.

This rearrangement joins TRBV28 to TRBJ2-4, with D uncertain. Per the germline V gene, CDR1 is MDHEN and CDR2 is SYDVKM. Trimming pared 3 bases from V and 6 bases from J, leaving 9 bases between. The CDR3 is 13 residues long. CDR3 sequence (DNA): TGTGCCAGCAGTTTCCCGTCCCTAAACATTCAGTACTTC. Protein: CASSFPSLNIQYF.

The chain recombines TRBV7-6 with TRBJ2-5; the match to TRBD1 covers 11 bases. CDR1 and CDR2 (germline): SGHVS, FNYEAQ. The J segment lost 5 bases and the V segment lost 5 bases, leaving 13 bases of the junction unmatched. The CDR3 runs to 17 residues. CDR3 coding DNA: TGTGCCAGCAGCCCAAGCGGGACAGGGGGGAGGAAGGAGACCCAGTACTTC. Its translation is CASSPSGTGGRKETQYF.

The J gene is TRBJ2-2, the V gene TRBV11-2; no definite D call. Trimming shortened V by 5 bases and J by 1 base, and 11 bases separated the two germline ends. The CDR3 spans 15 residues. The germline CDR1 and CDR2 sequences are SGHAT and FQNNGV. CDR3 amino acids: CASSPSYGNTGELFF. As DNA, the CDR3 is TGTGCCAGCAGCCCCTCATATGGGAACACCGGGGAGCTGTTTTTT.

This clone showed up just once. J is TRBJ2-7 and V is TRBV6-1, with a weak D call TRBD2 (6 bases). CDR1 and CDR2 from the germline V gene are MNHNS and SASEGT. V was cut by 1 base and J by 1 base, with 11 bases left in between. The CDR3 consists of 15 residues. Written as DNA, the CDR3 is TGTGCCAGCAGTGAAGTCCCGACTAGTTCCTACGAGCAGTACTTC. Its translation: CASSEVPTSSYEQYF.

The chain couples TRBV4-2 to TRBJ2-7; possibly TRBD2 for D (5 bases). Germline loops: CDR1 LGHNA, CDR2 YNFKEQ. Trimming pared 10 bases from V and 3 bases from J, leaving 16 bases between. There are 13 residues in the CDR3. CDR3 sequence reads: CATSEVLGYEQYF. The CDR3, as DNA: TGTGCCACTTCGGAGGTTCTGGGCTACGAGCAGTACTTC.

The V call is TRBV9, the J call TRBJ2-2; a possible D gene is TRBD1 (6 bases). The CDR3 totals 15 residues. Per the germline V gene, CDR1 is SGDLS and CDR2 is YYNGEE. The ends were cut back, 5 bases at V and 6 bases at J, with 17 bases in the middle. Here the CDR3 DNA reads TGTGCCAGCAGACCTACAGGGTCTGAGGCCGGGGAGCTGTTTTTT. It codes for CASRPTGSEAGELFF.

The chain combines TRBV15 with TRBJ2-7; D unresolved. The germline gives CDR1 LNHNV, CDR2 YYDKDF (reference sequence). The CDR3 sequence is 15 residues long. V lost 1 base to trimming and J lost 5 bases, with 15 bases between them. The CDR3 DNA sequence: TGTGCCACCAGCAGAGTTCGGGTGGTCCCCCACGAGCAGTACTTC. As protein: CATSRVRVVPHEQYF.

This sequence joins TRBV9 and TRBJ2-7; 8 bases are shared with TRBD2. V shed 2 bases and J 4 bases; nucleotides not matched to a gene: 11. The CDR3 sequence is 16 residues long. CDR1 and CDR2 from the germline V gene are SGDLS and YYNGEE. The CDR3 is CASSVTGAGALYEQYF. CDR3 nucleotide sequence: TGTGCCAGCAGCGTTACCGGAGCGGGAGCCCTTTACGAGCAGTACTTC.

The V and J genes are TRBV28 and TRBJ1-2; possible D gene TRBD1, 6 bases. The CDR3 runs 13 residues. The germline gives CDR1 MDHEN, CDR2 SYDVKM. V shed 3 bases and J shed 4 bases, with 9 bases lying between them. CDR3 protein: CASSLGGPYGYTF. The CDR3 DNA is TGTGCCAGCAGTTTGGGGGGGCCCTATGGCTACACCTTC.

The gene calls are TRBV5-1 and TRBJ2-7; weak D call: TRBD2 (6 bases). The CDR3 runs 15 residues. Germline loops: CDR1 SGHRS, CDR2 YFSETQ. Deletions cut 0 bases from V and 0 bases from J, with 10 bases between. The CDR3 nucleotides read TGCGCCAGCAGCTTGGCGGGAGCCCCCTCCTACGAGCAGTACTTC. Its translation: CASSLAGAPSYEQYF.

This clone was counted only a few times. The CDR3 DNA reads as TGTGCCTGGAGTGTTCCGGTATTTGGGAACACTGAAGCTTTCTTT. As protein: CAWSVPVFGNTEAFF. V gene TRBV30 combines with J gene TRBJ1-1; D gene unclear. The CDR3 totals 15 residues. Germline V gene data show CDR1 as GTSNPN and CDR2 as SVGIG (reference sequence). The V end was cut by 0 bases, the J end by 1 base, with 12 bases between.

CDR3 sequence reads: CASSVGHKATEAFF. The DNA for the CDR3 is TGTGCCAGCAGCGTAGGACATAAAGCCACTGAAGCTTTCTTT. The chain uses TRBV9 and TRBJ1-1; D remains ambiguous. With 0 bases removed from V and 4 bases from J, the gap between germline ends came to 10 bases. CDR1 and CDR2 from the germline V gene are SGDLS and YYNGEE. The CDR3 is 14 amino acids.

J is TRBJ2-5 and V is TRBV7-9, with a tentative D call TRBD2 (5 bases). The germline V and J ends were trimmed by 5 bases and 3 bases, with 19 bases remaining between them. CDR3 length: 16 amino acids. Germline values: CDR1 SEHNR, CDR2 FQNEAQ (reference sequence). The CDR3 DNA sequence: TGTGCCAGCAGCAGCCGGGGATCGAGGGCGGAAGAGACCCAGTACTTC. Its translation is CASSSRGSRAEETQYF.

The CDR3 loop reads CASSPSQQAYGYTF. The DNA for the CDR3 is TGTGCCAGCAGCCCAAGTCAACAGGCCTATGGCTACACCTTC. J is TRBJ1-2 and V is TRBV5-4; tentatively, D is TRBD1 (5 bases). This CDR3 has 14 amino acids. CDR1 and CDR2 from the germline V gene are SGHNT and YYREEE (reference sequence). The ends were cut back, 4 bases at V and 4 bases at J, with 14 bases in the middle.